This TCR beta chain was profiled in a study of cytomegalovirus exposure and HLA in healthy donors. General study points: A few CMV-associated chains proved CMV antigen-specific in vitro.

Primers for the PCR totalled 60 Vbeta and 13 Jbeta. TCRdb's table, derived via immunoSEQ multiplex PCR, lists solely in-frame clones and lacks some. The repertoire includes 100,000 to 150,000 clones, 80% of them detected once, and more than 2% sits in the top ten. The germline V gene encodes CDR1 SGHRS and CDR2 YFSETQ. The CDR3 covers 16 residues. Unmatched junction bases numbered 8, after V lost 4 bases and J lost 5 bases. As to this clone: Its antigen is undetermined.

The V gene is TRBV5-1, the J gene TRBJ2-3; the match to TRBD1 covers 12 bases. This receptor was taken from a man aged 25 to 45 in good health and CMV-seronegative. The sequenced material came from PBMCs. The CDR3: CASSPGTGGRVDTQYF. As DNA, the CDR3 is TGCGCCAGCAGCCCAGGGACAGGGGGCAGGGTAGATACGCAGTATTTT.